The rows below give T cell receptor beta chains drawn from one sample of a study of blood T cells in healthy people across ages. TCRdb analysed the 5' RACE reads with MiXCR anew, one entry per CDR3 protein. The sample includes 800,000 or so distinct CDR3 sequences, about half of them seen just once. The sample comprised blood. The receptors here all came from an older man in good health. The CDR3 runs from the conserved cysteine through the conserved F or W. The order of the fields is D gene, clone size, J gene, V gene, CDR3 protein, CDR3 DNA. D genes are given only for firm matches. Clone size is shown for a subset of rows, as once, few, many or a class of expanded clone.

D gene: TRBD2; clone size: few; J gene: TRBJ2-5; V gene: TRBV25-1; CDR3 protein: CASSSIAGGETQYF; CDR3 DNA: TGTGCCAGCAGTTCAATAGCGGGCGGGGAGACCCAGTACTTC
D gene: NA; clone size: NA; J gene: TRBJ2-7; V gene: TRBV29-1; CDR3 protein: CSVISRGFYYEQYF; CDR3 DNA: TGCAGCGTGATCTCCAGGGGCTTCTACTACGAGCAGTACTTC
D gene: TRBD1; clone size: NA; J gene: TRBJ2-1; V gene: TRBV24-1; CDR3 protein: CATGTGSYNEQFF; CDR3 DNA: TGTGCCACCGGGACAGGGTCATACAATGAGCAGTTCTTC
D gene: NA; clone size: NA; J gene: TRBJ2-1; V gene: TRBV10-3; CDR3 protein: CAISRFGGYNEQFF; CDR3 DNA: TGTGCCATCAGTAGGTTTGGAGGGTACAATGAGCAGTTCTTC
D gene: NA; clone size: many; J gene: TRBJ2-7; V gene: TRBV20-1; CDR3 protein: CSALETQRTYEQYF; CDR3 DNA: TGCAGCGCCCTCGAGACTCAGAGGACCTACGAGCAGTACTTC
D gene: TRBD1; clone size: NA; J gene: TRBJ1-2; V gene: TRBV24-1; CDR3 protein: CATSDPSRGADYGYTF; CDR3 DNA: TGTGCCACCAGTGATCCCAGCAGGGGGGCGGACTATGGCTACACCTTC
D gene: NA; clone size: NA; J gene: TRBJ2-7; V gene: TRBV28; CDR3 protein: CASSLMRTGWADF; CDR3 DNA: TGTGCCAGCAGTTTAATGAGGACGGGCTGGGCCGACTTC
D gene: NA; clone size: few; J gene: TRBJ1-5; V gene: TRBV11-2; CDR3 protein: CASSAGRGQPQHF; CDR3 DNA: TGTGCCAGCAGCGCGGGGAGGGGACAGCCCCAGCATTTT
D gene: NA; clone size: NA; J gene: TRBJ2-7; V gene: TRBV20-1; CDR3 protein: CSAETGPLSYEQYF; CDR3 DNA: TGCAGTGCAGAAACAGGGCCCCTCTCCTACGAGCAGTACTTC
D gene: NA; clone size: few; J gene: TRBJ2-1; V gene: TRBV4-3; CDR3 protein: CASSQDGVPNNEQFF; CDR3 DNA: TGCGCCAGCAGCCAAGACGGGGTCCCCAACAATGAGCAGTTCTTC
D gene: TRBD2; clone size: few; J gene: TRBJ2-3; V gene: TRBV29-1; CDR3 protein: CSVGTSGRVGTDTQYF; CDR3 DNA: TGCAGCGTTGGGACTAGCGGGAGAGTCGGCACAGATACGCAGTATTTT
D gene: TRBD2; clone size: NA; J gene: TRBJ2-5; V gene: TRBV10-3; CDR3 protein: CAISEVLAGDGEAQYF; CDR3 DNA: TGTGCCATCAGTGAGGTTCTAGCGGGAGACGGGGAGGCCCAGTACTTC
D gene: NA; clone size: few; J gene: TRBJ2-1; V gene: TRBV27; CDR3 protein: CASRKRAERGLGAEQFF; CDR3 DNA: TGTGCCAGCAGGAAAAGAGCGGAACGTGGTTTAGGGGCTGAGCAGTTCTTC
D gene: NA; clone size: NA; J gene: TRBJ2-7; V gene: TRBV27; CDR3 protein: CASSRSQRLGYNEQYF; CDR3 DNA: TGTGCCAGCAGTCGTTCACAGCGGCTCGGGTACAATGAGCAGTACTTC
D gene: TRBD1; clone size: many; J gene: TRBJ2-1; V gene: TRBV10-3; CDR3 protein: CAISEADRGNEQFF; CDR3 DNA: TGTGCCATCAGTGAGGCGGACAGGGGGAATGAGCAGTTCTTC
D gene: NA; clone size: NA; J gene: TRBJ2-5; V gene: TRBV20-1; CDR3 protein: CSARDPGFGKTQYF; CDR3 DNA: TGCAGTGCTAGAGACCCGGGTTTTGGGAAGACCCAGTACTTC
D gene: TRBD2; clone size: once; J gene: TRBJ2-3; V gene: TRBV10-2; CDR3 protein: CASSVPTSGSPTDTQYF; CDR3 DNA: TGCGCCAGCAGTGTCCCTACTAGCGGGAGTCCCACAGATACGCAGTATTTT
D gene: NA; clone size: NA; J gene: TRBJ2-5; V gene: TRBV5-1; CDR3 protein: CASSFSPAGETQYF; CDR3 DNA: TGCGCCAGCAGCTTCAGTCCCGCGGGAGAGACCCAGTACTTC
D gene: TRBD2; clone size: NA; J gene: TRBJ2-1; V gene: TRBV7-2; CDR3 protein: CASNLASGTYNEQFF; CDR3 DNA: TGTGCCAGCAACTTAGCCAGCGGGACTTACAATGAGCAGTTCTTC
D gene: NA; clone size: few; J gene: TRBJ2-7; V gene: TRBV6-2/TRBV6-3; CDR3 protein: CASSPLRGEQYF; CDR3 DNA: TGTGCCAGCTCACCACTCCGGGGCGAGCAGTACTTC
D gene: NA; clone size: few; J gene: TRBJ1-3; V gene: TRBV9; CDR3 protein: CASSVGLGPVSTPGNTIYF; CDR3 DNA: TGTGCCAGCAGCGTAGGTCTTGGTCCAGTCTCGACTCCTGGAAACACCATATATTTT
D gene: NA; clone size: NA; J gene: TRBJ2-1; V gene: TRBV11-2; CDR3 protein: CASSPIVGLAEQFF; CDR3 DNA: TGTGCCAGCAGCCCTATTGTAGGGTTGGCTGAGCAGTTCTTC
D gene: NA; clone size: few; J gene: TRBJ2-1; V gene: TRBV20-1; CDR3 protein: CSARDGGNSYNEQFF; CDR3 DNA: TGCAGTGCTAGAGATGGTGGCAACTCCTACAATGAGCAGTTCTTC
D gene: TRBD1; clone size: NA; J gene: TRBJ1-5; V gene: TRBV7-9; CDR3 protein: CASSLNDRGKVQPQHF; CDR3 DNA: TGTGCCAGCAGCCTAAACGACAGGGGGAAAGTTCAGCCCCAGCATTTT
D gene: NA; clone size: few; J gene: TRBJ2-1; V gene: TRBV5-1; CDR3 protein: CASSIWGTRDNEQFF; CDR3 DNA: TGCGCCAGCAGCATTTGGGGGACTCGGGACAATGAGCAGTTCTTC
D gene: NA; clone size: NA; J gene: TRBJ1-5; V gene: TRBV20-1; CDR3 protein: CSARERTSNQPQHF; CDR3 DNA: TGCAGTGCTAGAGAGAGGACGAGCAATCAGCCCCAGCATTTT
D gene: NA; clone size: NA; J gene: TRBJ1-2; V gene: TRBV6-2/TRBV6-3; CDR3 protein: CASSSPRAGDPYGYTF; CDR3 DNA: TGTGCCAGCAGTTCCCCCCGGGCAGGCGACCCCTATGGCTACACCTTC
D gene: NA; clone size: few; J gene: TRBJ2-7; V gene: TRBV7-9; CDR3 protein: CASSDRDYEQYF; CDR3 DNA: TGTGCCAGCAGCGACCGGGACTACGAGCAGTACTTC
D gene: NA; clone size: NA; J gene: TRBJ1-5; V gene: TRBV3-1; CDR3 protein: CASSHGTDHNQPQHF; CDR3 DNA: TGTGCCAGCAGCCATGGGACGGATCATAATCAGCCCCAGCATTTT
D gene: TRBD2; clone size: few; J gene: TRBJ2-1; V gene: TRBV20-1; CDR3 protein: CSARDWSSGRWDEQFF; CDR3 DNA: TGCAGTGCTAGAGATTGGTCTAGCGGGAGGTGGGATGAGCAGTTCTTC
D gene: NA; clone size: few; J gene: TRBJ2-1; V gene: TRBV20-1; CDR3 protein: CSASYSVGLRVEQFF; CDR3 DNA: TGCAGTGCTAGTTATAGCGTAGGGCTTAGGGTTGAGCAGTTCTTC
D gene: NA; clone size: few; J gene: TRBJ2-1; V gene: TRBV28; CDR3 protein: CASETSKTANEQFF; CDR3 DNA: TGTGCCAGCGAAACAAGTAAGACTGCCAATGAGCAGTTCTTC
D gene: NA; clone size: few; J gene: TRBJ2-1; V gene: TRBV5-8; CDR3 protein: CASSFAGAPYNEQFF; CDR3 DNA: TGTGCCAGCAGCTTTGCGGGGGCACCCTACAATGAGCAGTTCTTC
D gene: NA; clone size: many; J gene: TRBJ2-7; V gene: TRBV29-1; CDR3 protein: CSVEGSYEQYF; CDR3 DNA: TGCAGCGTTGAAGGCAGCTACGAGCAGTACTTC
D gene: TRBD2; clone size: NA; J gene: TRBJ2-7; V gene: TRBV20-1; CDR3 protein: CSATSGSSYEQYF; CDR3 DNA: TGCAGTGCTACTAGCGGGAGCTCCTACGAGCAGTACTTC
D gene: TRBD2; clone size: many; J gene: TRBJ2-7; V gene: TRBV5-1; CDR3 protein: CASSSERQGTSGNKPYEQYF; CDR3 DNA: TGCGCCAGCAGCTCCGAACGTCAAGGGACTAGCGGGAATAAACCCTACGAGCAGTACTTC
D gene: TRBD1; clone size: NA; J gene: TRBJ2-5; V gene: TRBV19; CDR3 protein: CASSIPDRGLETQYF; CDR3 DNA: TGTGCCAGTAGTATCCCCGACAGGGGTTTGGAGACCCAGTACTTC
D gene: NA; clone size: NA; J gene: TRBJ2-1; V gene: TRBV9; CDR3 protein: CASSVSPDNEQFF; CDR3 DNA: TGTGCCAGCAGCGTATCTCCAGACAATGAGCAGTTCTTC
D gene: NA; clone size: NA; J gene: TRBJ2-5; V gene: TRBV7-8; CDR3 protein: CASSLEITQETQYF; CDR3 DNA: TGTGCCAGCAGCTTAGAAATAACCCAAGAGACCCAGTACTTC
D gene: NA; clone size: few; J gene: TRBJ2-5; V gene: TRBV6-6; CDR3 protein: CASRPRGAETQYF; CDR3 DNA: TGTGCCAGCAGACCACGTGGTGCGGAGACCCAGTACTTC
D gene: NA; clone size: few; J gene: TRBJ2-7; V gene: TRBV20-1; CDR3 protein: CSARAFLVREYEQYF; CDR3 DNA: TGCAGTGCTAGAGCTTTCTTGGTGAGGGAGTACGAGCAGTACTTC
D gene: NA; clone size: NA; J gene: TRBJ2-3; V gene: TRBV7-9; CDR3 protein: CASAGLGIGPDTQYF; CDR3 DNA: TGTGCCAGCGCCGGTCTGGGGATAGGCCCAGATACGCAGTATTTT
D gene: TRBD2; clone size: NA; J gene: TRBJ2-1; V gene: TRBV7-3; CDR3 protein: CASSSLTSGRVYEQFF; CDR3 DNA: TGTGCCAGCAGCTCCCTCACTAGCGGGAGGGTGTATGAGCAGTTCTTC
D gene: NA; clone size: NA; J gene: TRBJ2-1; V gene: TRBV20-1; CDR3 protein: CSARDLSSYNEQFF; CDR3 DNA: TGCAGTGCTAGGGACTTGAGCTCCTACAATGAGCAGTTCTTC
D gene: NA; clone size: few; J gene: TRBJ1-2; V gene: TRBV12-3/TRBV12-4; CDR3 protein: CASSVYGNYGYTF; CDR3 DNA: TGTGCCAGCAGTGTATACGGGAACTATGGCTACACCTTC
D gene: NA; clone size: many; J gene: TRBJ2-5; V gene: TRBV7-9; CDR3 protein: CASSLPGARGETQYF; CDR3 DNA: TGTGCCAGCAGCTTACCGGGGGCGAGGGGAGAGACCCAGTACTTC
D gene: NA; clone size: NA; J gene: TRBJ2-5; V gene: TRBV11-3; CDR3 protein: CASSFTRRETQYF; CDR3 DNA: TGTGCCAGCAGCTTCACCAGGCGGGAGACCCAGTACTTC
D gene: NA; clone size: NA; J gene: TRBJ2-2; V gene: TRBV6-6; CDR3 protein: CASRYPTRGANTGELFF; CDR3 DNA: TGTGCCAGCAGATATCCAACTCGGGGAGCGAACACCGGGGAGCTGTTTTTT
D gene: NA; clone size: few; J gene: TRBJ1-6; V gene: TRBV12-3/TRBV12-4; CDR3 protein: CASSSGFGGNSPLHF; CDR3 DNA: TGTGCCAGCAGTTCCGGGTTCGGTGGGAATTCACCCCTCCACTTT
D gene: NA; clone size: NA; J gene: TRBJ2-2; V gene: TRBV7-3; CDR3 protein: CASSLNFGELFF; CDR3 DNA: TGTGCCAGCAGCTTAAATTTCGGGGAGCTGTTTTTT
D gene: TRBD2; clone size: NA; J gene: TRBJ2-3; V gene: TRBV4-1; CDR3 protein: CASSQVTSGSLSTDTQYF; CDR3 DNA: TGCGCCAGCAGCCAAGTCACTAGCGGGAGCCTTAGCACAGATACGCAGTATTTT
D gene: NA; clone size: NA; J gene: TRBJ2-3; V gene: TRBV12-3/TRBV12-4; CDR3 protein: CASRLGNTQYF; CDR3 DNA: TGTGCCAGCAGGCTAGGAAATACGCAGTATTTT
D gene: NA; clone size: NA; J gene: TRBJ2-5; V gene: TRBV18; CDR3 protein: CASSPPYRRGEETQYF; CDR3 DNA: TGTGCCAGCTCACCACCTTATCGTAGGGGCGAAGAGACCCAGTACTTC
D gene: TRBD1; clone size: few; J gene: TRBJ1-1; V gene: TRBV7-3; CDR3 protein: CASSFGPNRGEAFF; CDR3 DNA: TGTGCCAGCAGCTTCGGGCCCAACAGGGGTGAAGCTTTCTTT
D gene: NA; clone size: NA; J gene: TRBJ2-3; V gene: TRBV15; CDR3 protein: CATSRGERAVTDTQYF; CDR3 DNA: TGTGCCACCAGCAGAGGGGAACGAGCGGTGACAGATACGCAGTATTTT
D gene: NA; clone size: few; J gene: TRBJ1-1; V gene: TRBV6-2/TRBV6-3; CDR3 protein: CASRLGPPNTEAFF; CDR3 DNA: TGTGCCAGCAGACTCGGGCCCCCGAACACTGAAGCTTTCTTT
D gene: NA; clone size: NA; J gene: TRBJ2-6; V gene: TRBV5-1; CDR3 protein: CASSFGLGGRANVLTF; CDR3 DNA: TGCGCCAGCAGCTTTGGCCTAGGAGGCCGGGCCAACGTCCTGACTTTC
D gene: TRBD1; clone size: NA; J gene: TRBJ2-7; V gene: TRBV30; CDR3 protein: CAWRLAGGNYEQYF; CDR3 DNA: TGTGCCTGGAGATTAGCAGGGGGCAACTACGAGCAGTACTTC
D gene: TRBD2; clone size: NA; J gene: TRBJ2-3; V gene: TRBV4-3; CDR3 protein: CASSQDGRATDTQYF; CDR3 DNA: TGCGCCAGCAGCCAAGACGGGAGGGCCACAGATACGCAGTATTTT
D gene: TRBD2; clone size: NA; J gene: TRBJ2-7; V gene: TRBV20-1; CDR3 protein: CSARSLAGGEQYF; CDR3 DNA: TGCAGTGCTAGATCACTAGCGGGGGGCGAGCAGTACTTC